This is a list of T cell receptor beta chains from one sample in a study of shared clonotypes between healthy human individuals. Some clones are missing from TCRdb's copy, which holds only in-frame ones; the method was immunoSEQ multiplex PCR. The table includes over a million clones, more than 75% detected once. The sample comprised memory CD4+ T cells from PBMCs. These receptors were collected from a man between 18 and 29 years old in good health. Some clones in this sample may be carry-over from other donors' samples. CDR3s include the opening cysteine and the closing phenylalanine or tryptophan.

>TRBV5-5
CASSFGGARYGYTF
>TRBV28
CASSRDRVGVYGYTF
>TRBV19
CASSRQEGNQPQHF
>TRBV6-6
CASTPWGRTASEAFF
>TRBV7-2
CASSLKGATEAFF
>TRBV18
CASSPRGTGGPNEQFF
>TRBV6-6
CAISTSGGTGELFF
>TRBV2
CASSQGQPEPQYF
>TRBV11-2
CASSERAGVASYEQYF
>TRBV7-3
CASSSTENEQFF
>TRBV19
CASSIVGPQRPGANVLTF
>TRBV30
CAWSVGGRRTDTQYF
>TRBV7-2
CASSSGRGTDTQYF
>TRBV5-1
CASKRTGGRNEQYF
>TRBV6-1
CASSLRTGNEKLFF
>TRBV7-3
CASSLGSQGEQYF
>TRBV4-2
CASSPGTSNTDTQYF
>TRBV28
CASILVWGQNTEAFF
>TRBV10-3
CAISESMGQGASYTF
>TRBV11-2
CASSLNREPYEQYF
>TRBV7-3
CASSLIKAPTGEQFF
>TRBV10-3
CAIGTSLFTQYF
>TRBV6-1
CASSEGGHRRGYNEQFF
>TRBV20-1
CSAPYNEKLFF
>TRBV6-5
CASSWRTLQETQYF
>TRBV5-1
CASSKTGTGGDTQYF
>TRBV5-6
CASKVRDSGANVLTF
>TRBV7-2
CASSYPSRGPGSSYEQYF
>TRBV30
CAWSVQAEAFF
>TRBV28
CASSSSRTGRLLFF
>TRBV4-1
CASSQFRAGENTGELFF
>TRBV10-3
CAISGFSGYGPYNEQFF
>TRBV11-2
CASSLSAGEQYF
>TRBV2
CARRFPGQGLSYGYTF
>TRBV7-3
CASSLGASGTDTQYF
>TRBV6-6
CASSLIRGTAFF
>TRBV5-1
CASSLAGRNTIYF